A selection of T cell receptor beta chains follows, all from one sample in a study of OX40 agonist ivuxolimab in advanced cancers. The method was immunoSEQ multiplex PCR; TCRdb's version includes in-frame clones alone and lacks a portion of them. The table shows roughly 26,000 clones, with about four fifths occurring only once. Material: CD4+ or CD8+ T cells sorted from blood, obtained in a trial of the OX40 agonist ivuxolimab. Every receptor here comes from an adult with an advanced solid tumor such as melanoma, head and neck, liver or kidney cancer. Each CDR3 is given with its conserved first and last residue. D genes are given only for firm matches. Size is stated for part of the rows, as once, few or many counts, or as a class when the clone is expanded.

clone_size,d_call,j_call,v_call,cdr3_nt,cdr3_aa
medium-sized,-,TRBJ1-5,TRBV27,TGTGCCAGCAGTTGGGGTGTGCGGCAGCCCCAGCATTTT,CASSWGVRQPQHF
-,TRBD1,TRBJ1-6,TRBV5-4,TGTGCCAGCAACAATGACAGGGATTATTCACCCCTCCACTTT,CASNNDRDYSPLHF
-,TRBD2,TRBJ2-7,TRBV27,TGTGCCAGCAGTCTCCGGGGGGACTACGAGCAGTACTTC,CASSLRGDYEQYF
-,-,TRBJ1-1,TRBV4-1,TGCGCCAGCAGCCAAGATCTTGTGAACACTGAAGCTTTCTTT,CASSQDLVNTEAFF
medium-sized,-,TRBJ2-3,TRBV7-3,TGTGCCAGCAGCTCTGTTGGGGCGGGGATGACAGATACGCAGTATTTT,CASSSVGAGMTDTQYF
-,-,TRBJ2-7,TRBV4-1,TGCGCCAGCAGCCAACAGTGGGGGGTCGGCGTCGAGCAGTACTTC,CASSQQWGVGVEQYF
-,TRBD2,TRBJ2-3,TRBV7-2,TGTGCCAGCAGCTTAGGGACTAGCGGGTTGAGCACAGATACGCAGTATTTT,CASSLGTSGLSTDTQYF
hyperexpanded,-,TRBJ2-1,TRBV11-2,TGTGCCAGCAGCTTAATAGCCGGTAGCTCCTACAATGAGCAGTTCTTC,CASSLIAGSSYNEQFF
-,TRBD1,TRBJ2-7,TRBV29-1,TGCAGCGTGAGTGGACAGGGGTATTTCTACGAGCAGTACTTC,CSVSGQGYFYEQYF
-,-,TRBJ2-7,TRBV7-9,TGTGCCAGCAGCTCTCCGCAGGGCATCTACTACGAGCAGTACTTC,CASSSPQGIYYEQYF
medium-sized,-,TRBJ2-7,TRBV7-9,TGTGCCAGCAGCGACCGCTACGAGCAGTACTTC,CASSDRYEQYF
-,-,TRBJ2-5,TRBV2,TGTGCCAGCAGTGATAGTGGGGAAGAGACCCAGTACTTC,CASSDSGEETQYF
few,-,TRBJ1-1,TRBV5-1,TGCGCCAGCAGCTTGTTTCAGGGGAACACTGAAGCTTTCTTT,CASSLFQGNTEAFF
-,-,TRBJ2-7,TRBV5-5,TGTGCCAGCAGCTTGGTAGTGGAGTTTACGAAGCAGTACTTC,CASSLVVEFTKQYF
-,TRBD1,TRBJ2-1,TRBV29-1,TGCAGCGTGGTCAGACAGGGGGTCTCCTACAATGAGCAGTTCTTC,CSVVRQGVSYNEQFF
-,-,TRBJ1-4,TRBV6-5,TGTGCCAGCGGGTGGGGATCGGAAAAACTGTTTTTT,CASGWGSEKLFF
-,TRBD1,TRBJ2-3,TRBV5-8,TGTGCCAGCAGCCCGGGACAGGCAAGCACAGATACGCAGTATTTT,CASSPGQASTDTQYF
-,TRBD1,TRBJ1-2,TRBV11-2,TGTGCCAGCAGCCCCCCCGGACAGGGCTATGGCTACACCTTC,CASSPPGQGYGYTF
few,-,TRBJ2-7,TRBV6-5,TGTGCCAGCAGTTACTCGGTCCAGGGCTACGAGCAGTACTTC,CASSYSVQGYEQYF
-,-,TRBJ1-2,TRBV27,TGTGCCAGCAGTTCACAGGGCCATGGCTACACCTTC,CASSSQGHGYTF
-,TRBD2,TRBJ2-1,TRBV28,TGTGCCAGCAGCCTCACTAGCGGGAGCCGTACTGAGCAGTTCTTC,CASSLTSGSRTEQFF
-,-,TRBJ1-5,TRBV7-8,TGTGCCAGCAGTCCTCCCGACAATCAGCCCCAGCATTTT,CASSPPDNQPQHF
-,-,TRBJ1-1,TRBV9,TGTGCCAGCAGCCCATTACAGGGCGCGAACACTGAAGCTTTCTTT,CASSPLQGANTEAFF
few,-,TRBJ2-2,TRBV4-1,TGCGCCAGCAGAGGCTCCGGGGAGCTGTTTTTT,CASRGSGELFF
-,TRBD1,TRBJ2-5,TRBV13,TGTGCCAGCAGCTCATACAGGGGTACTTTGTCCCAGTACTTC,CASSSYRGTLSQYF
-,-,TRBJ2-1,TRBV4-3,TGCGCCAGCAGCCAAGTTGGAGGGGTCAATGAGCAGTTCTTC,CASSQVGGVNEQFF
few,TRBD1,TRBJ1-5,TRBV4-3,TGCGCCAGCAGCCAAGCCAGGGGGGGAAATCAGCCCCAGCATTTT,CASSQARGGNQPQHF
-,-,TRBJ1-5,TRBV28,TGTGCCAGCAGTTTTCAGGGCGCTAGCAATCAGCCCCAGCATTTT,CASSFQGASNQPQHF
-,-,TRBJ2-5,TRBV7-9,TGTGCCAGCAGTTTGGACAAGCCTGCCCAAGAGACCCAGTACTTC,CASSLDKPAQETQYF
-,TRBD1,TRBJ1-2,TRBV7-8,TGTGCCAGCAGCTTAGTTCATGGGACAGGGATTCCCCCCCACTATGGCTACACCTTC,CASSLVHGTGIPPHYGYTF
-,-,TRBJ2-7,TRBV19,TGTGCCAGTAGTATGAAAATCTCCTACGAGCAGTACTTC,CASSMKISYEQYF
-,-,TRBJ1-3,TRBV9,TGTGCCAGCAGCGCGGACGGGTACACCATATATTTT,CASSADGYTIYF
-,-,TRBJ1-1,TRBV6-5,TGTGCCAGCAGTTACACAGGGATTGACACTGAAGCTTTCTTT,CASSYTGIDTEAFF
-,TRBD1,TRBJ2-7,TRBV2,TGTGCCAGCAGCGGGACAGGCTCCTACGAGCAGTACTTC,CASSGTGSYEQYF
-,-,TRBJ2-3,TRBV10-2,TGCGCCAGCATTACGGGGGATACGCAGTATTTT,CASITGDTQYF
-,-,TRBJ1-2,TRBV13,TGTGCCAGCAGCTTAGGCCTCTTGGGGGGGCGCGATGGCTACACCTTC,CASSLGLLGGRDGYTF
-,-,TRBJ2-1,TRBV27,TGTGCCAGCAGTTTAGGTGGACTATGGGATCGAGAGCAGTTCTTC,CASSLGGLWDREQFF
-,TRBD2,TRBJ2-4,TRBV14,TGTGCCAGCAGCCAAGATGCCCCCGCACTAGCGGGAGTCAAAAACATTCAGTACTTC,CASSQDAPALAGVKNIQYF
-,-,TRBJ2-3,TRBV15,TGTGCCACCAGGGCAACCAACCTCGGGGAAGCAGATACGCAGTATTTT,CATRATNLGEADTQYF
-,-,TRBJ1-2,TRBV9,TGTGCCAGCAGCGTAGAGGGGACATTGGGCTATGGCTACACCTTC,CASSVEGTLGYGYTF
-,TRBD1,TRBJ1-2,TRBV9,TGTGCCAGCAGCACTACAGGGGGGGCCTATGGCTACACCTTC,CASSTTGGAYGYTF
-,TRBD1,TRBJ2-7,TRBV19,TGTGCAAGTAGGGACAGACGAGAATCCTACGAGCAGTACTTC,CASRDRRESYEQYF
-,TRBD2,TRBJ2-3,TRBV7-9,TGTGCCCAACCGGGACTAGCGGGAGACACAGATACGCAGTATTTT,CAQPGLAGDTDTQYF
-,TRBD2,TRBJ2-1,TRBV10-3,TGTGCCAGCAGTGCTCTAGCGGGGGGTTACAATGAGCAGTTCTTC,CASSALAGGYNEQFF
-,-,TRBJ2-5,TRBV4-3,TGCGCCAGCAGCCAAGGTTCGGCGGGGCAAGAGACCCAGTACTTC,CASSQGSAGQETQYF
-,TRBD2,TRBJ2-1,TRBV18,TGTGCCAGCTCACCACCGTCTAGCGGGACCTACAATGAGCAGTTCTTC,CASSPPSSGTYNEQFF
once,TRBD1,TRBJ2-7,TRBV11-2,TGTGCCAGCAGCCCAGGATCCGGGACAGGGTGGGACGAGCAGTACTTC,CASSPGSGTGWDEQYF
-,-,TRBJ2-1,TRBV27,TGTGCCAGCAACCCGCCCGAGAGCACGGGGTCGTGGGGGGGCCGTAATGAGCAGTTCTTC,CASNPPESTGSWGGRNEQFF
-,TRBD1,TRBJ2-5,TRBV9,TGTGCCAGCAGCGGACAGGGAGCAGAGACCCAGTACTTC,CASSGQGAETQYF
-,-,TRBJ2-1,TRBV19,TGTGCCAGTAGTTGGACTACCTTGGGTGAGCAGTTCTTC,CASSWTTLGEQFF
-,-,TRBJ2-5,TRBV28,TGTGCCAGCAGCCCACAGGGGGGGTACCAAGAGACCCAGTACTTC,CASSPQGGYQETQYF
once,-,TRBJ2-2,TRBV27,TGTGCCAGCAGTACAACGAACACCGGGGAGCTGTTTTTT,CASSTTNTGELFF
-,-,TRBJ2-7,TRBV20-1,TGCAGTGCTCTGCAAGGAGTGGAGCAGTACTTC,CSALQGVEQYF
-,-,TRBJ2-7,TRBV7-8,TGTGCCAGCAGCTCGCAAGGACAGCTGTTCTACGAGCAGTACTTC,CASSSQGQLFYEQYF